The rows below give T cell receptor beta chains drawn from one sample of a study of regulatory T cells in long-lasting Graves disease. TCRdb redid the calling of the multiplex PCR reads with MiXCR, one entry per CDR3 protein. In the table there are a few hundred thousand distinct CDR3 sequences, 16% of which are singletons. Another study also made use of these data, one on T cells in Graves' hyperthyroidism and ophthalmopathy.

The input for sequencing was peripheral blood mononuclear cells (PBMCs), taken at new diagnosis, from a patient treated with antithyroid drugs. These receptors all stem from a woman aged 18 to 35 with Graves disease. The conserved cysteine and the conserved F or W are not part of the CDR3 here.

j_gene: TRBJ1-1; v_gene: TRBV30; CDR3aa: AWNTGTGITEAF
j_gene: TRBJ2-3; v_gene: TRBV29-1; CDR3aa: SVEGGGHDRTDTQY
j_gene: TRBJ2-1; v_gene: TRBV6-1; CDR3aa: ATFKYGNYNEQF
j_gene: TRBJ1-2; v_gene: TRBV3-2; CDR3aa: ASSQTGNGYT
j_gene: TRBJ2-7; v_gene: TRBV20-1; CDR3aa: SAASLAGGDEQY
j_gene: TRBJ2-2; v_gene: TRBV9; CDR3aa: ASSVAGTPTGELF
j_gene: TRBJ2-3; v_gene: TRBV7-9; CDR3aa: ASSYAGGTDTQY
j_gene: TRBJ2-1; v_gene: TRBV27; CDR3aa: ASSFLAGGLTYNEQF
j_gene: TRBJ2-7; v_gene: TRBV11-2; CDR3aa: ASTWDRPSYEQY
j_gene: TRBJ2-3; v_gene: TRBV28; CDR3aa: ASRVQGALPDTQY
j_gene: TRBJ1-3; v_gene: TRBV7-2; CDR3aa: ASSLISSFREVSGNTIY
j_gene: TRBJ2-2; v_gene: TRBV7-3; CDR3aa: ASSLIWRGELF
j_gene: TRBJ1-1; v_gene: TRBV2; CDR3aa: ASKEVGSTLEAF
j_gene: TRBJ1-1; v_gene: TRBV19; CDR3aa: ASIRQQNTEAF
j_gene: TRBJ2-1; v_gene: TRBV7-9; CDR3aa: ASSPLRITGTNSPGAKNEQF
j_gene: TRBJ2-3; v_gene: TRBV12-3/TRBV12-4; CDR3aa: ASRLAGLTDTQY
j_gene: TRBJ2-7; v_gene: TRBV5-1; CDR3aa: VSSFGDSSYEQY
j_gene: TRBJ2-7; v_gene: TRBV27; CDR3aa: ASSPQGIFYEQY
j_gene: TRBJ2-7; v_gene: TRBV11-3; CDR3aa: ASSPFMTGYEQY
j_gene: TRBJ2-7; v_gene: TRBV9; CDR3aa: ASSVGGRAYEQY
j_gene: TRBJ1-2; v_gene: TRBV28; CDR3aa: ASSLPGQGYT
j_gene: TRBJ2-1; v_gene: TRBV28; CDR3aa: ASSFRDNEQF
j_gene: TRBJ2-1; v_gene: TRBV20-1; CDR3aa: SARDWLAGLNEQF
j_gene: TRBJ1-6; v_gene: TRBV11-2; CDR3aa: ASSLVPGHQNSPLH
j_gene: TRBJ1-2; v_gene: TRBV12-3/TRBV12-4; CDR3aa: ASSRQGYYGYT
j_gene: TRBJ1-4; v_gene: TRBV28; CDR3aa: ASSQRDRGWDEKLF
j_gene: TRBJ2-1; v_gene: TRBV28; CDR3aa: ASRGSSYNEQF
j_gene: TRBJ1-6; v_gene: TRBV6-1; CDR3aa: ASTPGRTHTNSPLH
j_gene: TRBJ1-6; v_gene: TRBV14; CDR3aa: ASSQDRGPSPLH
j_gene: TRBJ2-7; v_gene: TRBV7-2; CDR3aa: ASSLEGFAGGIEQY
j_gene: TRBJ2-2; v_gene: TRBV30; CDR3aa: AWTTGDGPGELF
j_gene: TRBJ1-2; v_gene: TRBV18; CDR3aa: ASRDIYGYT
j_gene: TRBJ1-2; v_gene: TRBV6-5; CDR3aa: ASSYRGGYT
j_gene: TRBJ2-7; v_gene: TRBV15; CDR3aa: ATRGGGVSYEQY
j_gene: TRBJ2-2; v_gene: TRBV28; CDR3aa: ASRTSVLAGELF
j_gene: TRBJ2-3; v_gene: TRBV10-3; CDR3aa: AISGGLAGHTDTQY
j_gene: TRBJ2-1; v_gene: TRBV5-1; CDR3aa: ASSLAFRGINEQF
j_gene: TRBJ1-2; v_gene: TRBV12-3/TRBV12-4; CDR3aa: ASSLLEGPFGYT
j_gene: TRBJ2-6; v_gene: TRBV12-3/TRBV12-4; CDR3aa: ASSSPMGGRGANVLT
j_gene: TRBJ2-7; v_gene: TRBV12-3/TRBV12-4; CDR3aa: ASSFTGTASYEQY
j_gene: TRBJ2-1; v_gene: TRBV29-1; CDR3aa: SVVAQNAYNEQF
j_gene: TRBJ1-2; v_gene: TRBV30; CDR3aa: AWVMKAGHPYGYT
j_gene: TRBJ2-7; v_gene: TRBV18; CDR3aa: ASSPGTTGLIYEQY
j_gene: TRBJ2-5; v_gene: TRBV5-6; CDR3aa: ASSSLYGTEETQY
j_gene: TRBJ2-5; v_gene: TRBV2; CDR3aa: ASRETGGQETQY
j_gene: TRBJ1-2; v_gene: TRBV3-1; CDR3aa: ASSYRGQNYGYT
j_gene: TRBJ2-2; v_gene: TRBV7-9; CDR3aa: ASSSLAGAVTGELF
j_gene: TRBJ2-4; v_gene: TRBV11-2; CDR3aa: ASSLEDRFYIQY
j_gene: TRBJ1-1; v_gene: TRBV6-9; CDR3aa: ASSYETGGANTEAF
j_gene: TRBJ2-1; v_gene: TRBV7-9; CDR3aa: ASSSGQGVYNEQF
j_gene: TRBJ1-3; v_gene: TRBV7-9; CDR3aa: ASSLRQGAGNTIY
j_gene: TRBJ2-1; v_gene: TRBV7-9; CDR3aa: ASSHSSYNEQF
j_gene: TRBJ2-5; v_gene: TRBV4-1; CDR3aa: ASSQPTGTAQETQY
j_gene: TRBJ2-3; v_gene: TRBV20-1; CDR3aa: SVKSGPSTDTQY
j_gene: TRBJ2-7; v_gene: TRBV6-1; CDR3aa: ASSFPGLAVHEQY
j_gene: TRBJ2-3; v_gene: TRBV10-3; CDR3aa: ATQPPSTDTQY
j_gene: TRBJ1-1; v_gene: TRBV13; CDR3aa: ASSSRVTEAF